Presented here are 14 T cell receptor beta chains from one specimen sequenced in a study of T-cell reconstitution after alpha-beta-depleted transplantation in children. Unique molecular identifiers tagged the TCRbeta library. TCRdb ran MiXCR on the PCR reads and lists one entry per CDR3 protein. The table has hundreds of thousands of distinct CDR3 sequences, approximately 12% seen once. The sequences come from PBMCs from the stem cell graft donor, collected from the stem cell graft. All receptors come from a human donor who donated a stem cell graft to a child with combined immunodeficiency.

This clonotype was observed a few times. The rearrangement uses TRBV11-2 and TRBJ2-4; D is unclear. V lost 1 base and J 3 bases, leaving 19 bases between the germline ends. Germline V CDR1 and CDR2: SGHAT, FQNNGV. This CDR3 contains 18 residues. As DNA, the CDR3 is TGTGCCAGCAGCTTAGGTTACGGTAAAAAGGGTTACAAAAACATTCAGTACTTC. Translation: CASSLGYGKKGYKNIQYF.

The table lists this clonotype with many counts. This chain's CDR3 is CASGAYNEQFF. The CDR3 DNA reads as TGTGCCAGCGGGGCATACAATGAGCAGTTCTTC. V is TRBV12-3 or TRBV12-4 and J is TRBJ2-1, with D perhaps TRBD1 (5 bases). The CDR3 has 11 amino acids. Trimming shortened V by 8 bases and J by 4 bases, and 6 bases separated the two germline ends.

This clonotype has more than one count but fewer than ten. CDR3 protein: CASSLDLSRLAELSGANVLTF. The CDR3 region has the DNA TGTGCCAGCAGCTTGGATCTTAGTAGACTAGCGGAGCTCTCTGGGGCCAACGTCCTGACTTTC. The V gene is TRBV5-8, the J gene TRBJ2-6; the match to TRBD2 covers 9 bases. J lost 0 bases, V lost 0 bases, and 13 bases had no gene match. Germline V gene lookup returns CDR1 SGHTS and CDR2 YDEGEE. The CDR3 is 21 amino acids.

This clonotype has more than one count but fewer than ten. The rearrangement uses TRBV2 and TRBJ2-1; the match to TRBD2 covers 9 bases. Trimming cost V 1 base and J 0 bases; bases outside gene matches: 13. The CDR3 covers 20 residues. Germline V lookup: CDR1 SNHLY, CDR2 FYNNEI. The CDR3 sequence is CASSEGVGGRGTSSYNEQFF. The DNA for the CDR3 is TGTGCCAGCAGTGAAGGAGTGGGCGGGAGGGGAACTAGCTCCTACAATGAGCAGTTCTTC.

In its sample, this clonotype was seen a few times. This sequence joins TRBV24-1 and TRBJ2-3, with 11 bases that match TRBD2. With V trimmed by 4 bases and J by 2 bases, 7 bases remained unmatched. CDR1 is KGHDR and CDR2 is SFDVKD in the germline V gene. This CDR3 has 17 amino acids. CDR3 region: CATSDRELAGATDTQYF. CDR3 sequence (DNA): TGTGCCACCAGTGACCGGGAACTAGCGGGAGCCACAGATACGCAGTATTTT.

This clonotype occurred a few times. The gene calls are TRBV11-2 and TRBJ1-1; no clear D. The germline V gene encodes CDR1 SGHAT and CDR2 FQNNGV. This CDR3 is built from 16 residues. V was cut by 6 bases and J by 2 bases, with 19 bases left in between. The DNA of the CDR3 is TGTGCCAGCAGACCAACAAGTGGAGGGCTCAACACTGAAGCTTTCTTT. Translating gives CASRPTSGGLNTEAFF.

This clonotype showed up just a few times. The gene calls are TRBV10-3 and TRBJ2-1; D might be TRBD2 (5 bases). V was cut by 0 bases and J by 7 bases, with 7 bases left in between. Germline V CDR1 and CDR2: ENHRY, SYGVKD. This CDR3 region has 13 residues. CDR3 in DNA: TGTGCCATCAGTGAGTCGTGGGAGAATGAGCAGTTCTTC. Amino acids: CAISESWENEQFF.

The rearrangement uses TRBV18 and TRBJ2-1; possible D gene TRBD1, 5 bases. The CDR3 loop spans 14 amino acids. The V end lost 3 bases, the J end lost 4 bases, and 10 bases lay between the germline ends. Per germline, CDR1 KGHSH and CDR2 LQKENI. Here the CDR3 reads CASSPVQGYNEQFF. DNA of the CDR3: TGTGCCAGCTCACCGGTTCAGGGATACAATGAGCAGTTCTTC.

This clonotype was seen only a few times. The rearrangement links TRBV24-1 to TRBJ2-1, with no clear D. Trimming removed 7 bases at V and 2 bases at J, with 2 bases between. Germline V lookup: CDR1 KGHDR, CDR2 SFDVKD. This CDR3 has 11 residues. CDR3 protein: CATRAYNEQFF. CDR3 in DNA: TGTGCCACCAGGGCCTACAATGAGCAGTTCTTC.

This clonotype was counted a few times. The chain combines TRBV29-1 with TRBJ2-1, with 7 bases aligning to TRBD1. Germline V gene data show CDR1 as SQVTM and CDR2 as ANQGSEA. Trimming at V came to 7 bases and at J to 5 bases, leaving 8 bases not matched to a gene. CDR3 length: 13 residues. CDR3 sequence reads: CSAGDSKHNEQFF. DNA for the CDR3: TGCAGCGCCGGGGACAGTAAACACAATGAGCAGTTCTTC.

This clonotype appeared many times. The rearrangement links TRBV5-5 to TRBJ2-2; TRBD2 might be the D (6 bases). The CDR3 runs 13 residues. Trimming pared 5 bases from V and 7 bases from J, leaving 12 bases between. Per germline, CDR1 SGHKS and CDR2 YYEKEE (reference sequence). As DNA, the CDR3 is TGTGCCAGCAGAAATCTGGGAGGCGGGGAGCTGTTTTTT. Protein product: CASRNLGGGELFF.

This clonotype was found a few times. The CDR3 DNA is TGTGCCAGCAGCGCGACTAGCGGGGGGAACACCGGGGAGCTGTTTTTT. This encodes CASSATSGGNTGELFF. The rearrangement links TRBV7-8 to TRBJ2-2; 12 bases agree with TRBD2. Germline CDR1 is SGHVS and CDR2 is FQNEAQ. This CDR3 has 16 amino acids. Trimming cost V 5 bases and J 1 base; bases outside gene matches: 2. The entire variable domain, with the rest obtained from reference TRBV7-8 and TRBJ2-2, is as follows: GAGVSQSPRYKVAKRGQDVALRCDPISGHVSLFWYQQALGQGPEFLTYFQNEAQLDKSGLPSDRFFAERPEGSVSTLKIQRTQQEDSAVYLCASSATSGGNTGELFFGEGSRLTVL.

The J gene is TRBJ2-3, the V gene TRBV27; D gene unclear. Germline loops: CDR1 MNHEY, CDR2 SMNVEV (reference sequence). This CDR3 comprises 15 residues. V lost 2 bases, J lost 2 bases, and 11 bases lay in between. CDR3 sequence: CASSLSLVVTDTQYF. The CDR3 bases are TGTGCCAGCAGTTTAAGTTTGGTTGTCACAGATACGCAGTATTTT.

The gene calls are TRBV14 and TRBJ2-7, with D uncertain. CDR3 length: 12 residues. The germline V and J ends were trimmed by 2 bases and 4 bases, with 6 bases remaining between them. CDR1 and CDR2 (germline): SGHDN, FVKESK. CDR3 sequence (DNA): TGTGCCAGCAGCCAAAGGCGGTACGAGCAGTACTTC. Translation: CASSQRRYEQYF.